The source of this T cell receptor (beta chain) is a study of patients and donors after allogeneic stem cell transplantation. TCRdb recomputed calls from the RT-PCR reads with MiXCR, one row per CDR3 protein. The repertoire includes approximately 250,000 distinct CDR3 sequences, over 12% of them detected once, and approximately 10% sits in the top ten. CDR3 length: 14 residues. Trimming removed 1 base from V and 1 base from J, with 5 bases in between. Germline V gives CDR1 SGHAT, CDR2 FQNNGV. The sequence was obtained from a human donor who was either an allogeneic HSCT recipient or a stem cell or donor lymphocyte infusion donor (not recorded which). It is not recorded whose cells these are; they may come from a transplant donor. V and J are TRBV11-2 and TRBJ1-5, with D unresolved. Sequencing was performed on blood, either unsorted or a sorted T cell fraction (not recorded which). The CDR3 nucleotides are TGTGCCAGCAGCTTAGGAAGGAGCAATCAGCCCCAGCATTTT. It specifies CASSLGRSNQPQHF.